This T cell receptor beta chain was documented in a study of blood T cell repertoires in COVID-19 (dated by TCRdb to the early 2020s). Study-wide context: Samples covering the acute and convalescent phases of COVID-19 were provided by collaborators in the United States, Italy and Spain. Where HLA class I and class II types were available, the types were taken from metadata supplied by the sample provider, not from assay-based typing. The repertoires were made available in a free public database intended to serve as a resource for research on the immune response to SARS-CoV-2. Samples were obtained from the ongoing ImmuneRACE study (first 160 participants) and from approximately 1,200 subjects provided by 6 global collaborators. Deeply sampled blood TCRbeta repertoires from subjects exposed to, actively infected with, or recovered from COVID-19 were included in the dataset. The material from the prospective study consisted of cDNA or gDNA derived from T cells, B-cell-depleted T cells, or PBMCs. A de-identified subject ID, COVID-19 status, age in years and sex were almost always included in the sample metadata.

In the case of this clone: Its antigen has not been determined. There are no base qualities to consult, and no much larger clone falls within one base.

The germline V gene specifies SGHTA as CDR1 and FQGNSA as CDR2. The CDR3 starts with the cysteine, ends with the phenylalanine, and has 14 residues. Just the 42-base CDR3 DNA is kept, in frame starting at base 1. A distance of 11 bases separates the germline ends of V and J, which lose 4 bases and 2 bases respectively. TCRbeta CDR3 regions were amplified from genomic DNA by means of the immunoSEQ Assay, a bias-controlled multiplex PCR. Per the original workflow: Nucleated cell counts per sample were estimated from amplification of reference gene primers within the assay. To quantify the absolute abundance of each unique TCRbeta CDR3 rearrangement, sequence reads were collapsed and filtered. For each sample, productive Simpson clonality was calculated as the square root of Simpson's diversity index over productive rearrangements. The clones in this table, taken by TCRdb from immuneACCESS, are in-frame only. Not every clone is retained; where verified, under half of the shortfall comes from an unresolved V gene, and the cause of the rest is unknown. D and trimming were read from the DNA, whereas the V and J calls and clone size are those reported in that table. The sample contains 150,000 to 200,000 clones, over 80% of them found a single time. In total, the top ten clones hold over 10% of the sample.

On the study overall, not on this receptor specifically: Clinical and demographic metadata were provided uncurated, with the amount varying by source and participant.

Samples from volunteer blood donors who had recovered from COVID-19 were contributed by a second Seattle source. Each collaborating institution followed its own protocols to collect whole blood in K2EDTA tubes. For TCRbeta analysis, collaborator samples were shipped as frozen whole blood, as isolated PBMCs, or as DNA extracted from either sample type. The sample consisted of peripheral blood. This receptor chain uses TRBV7-2 and TRBJ1-1; D gene: possibly TRBD1, on 6 matching bases. The TCR sequence derives from a man aged 70 or older who had recovered from COVID-19. The bases read TGTGCCAGCAGCTACGCAGGGGCAAACACTGAAGCTTTCTTT. Its coded protein is CASSYAGANTEAFF.